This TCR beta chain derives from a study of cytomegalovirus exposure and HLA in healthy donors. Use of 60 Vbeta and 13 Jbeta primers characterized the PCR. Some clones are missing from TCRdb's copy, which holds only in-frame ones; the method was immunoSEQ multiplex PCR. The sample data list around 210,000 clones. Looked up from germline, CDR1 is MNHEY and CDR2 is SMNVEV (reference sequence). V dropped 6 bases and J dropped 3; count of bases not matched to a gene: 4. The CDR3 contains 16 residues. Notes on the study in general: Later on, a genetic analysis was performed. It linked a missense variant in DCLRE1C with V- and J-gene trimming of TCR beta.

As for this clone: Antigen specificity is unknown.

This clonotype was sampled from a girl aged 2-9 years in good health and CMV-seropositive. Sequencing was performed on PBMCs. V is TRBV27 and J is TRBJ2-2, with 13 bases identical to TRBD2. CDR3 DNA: TGTGCCAGCAGGGGACTAGCGGGAAGGGACACCGGGGAGCTGTTTTTT. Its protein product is CASRGLAGRDTGELFF.